Presented here are 12 T cell receptor beta chains from one specimen sequenced in a study of blood T cells in healthy people across ages. A second PCR of about 7 to 12 cycles used a sample-barcoded 5' primer and a J-beta primer mix. TCRdb used MiXCR to reprocess the 5' RACE reads, holding one entry per CDR3 protein. The sample shows 750,000 to 950,000 distinct CDR3 sequences, 25% to 30% of them seen only once. The data also belong to a second study, concerning T cells of mothers and their children.

Specimen: blood. The receptors shown here come from a woman aged 40-49 years in good health.

The chain has TRBV7-2 and TRBJ1-1; 9 nucleotides agree with TRBD1. The CDR3 contains 13 residues. V trimming: 3 bases; J trimming: 10 bases; junction bases outside the gene matches: 6. Germline V lookup: CDR1 SGHTA, CDR2 FQGNSA. CDR3 protein: CASSFMDRGVAFF. Written as DNA, the CDR3 is TGTGCCAGCAGCTTCATGGACAGGGGCGTAGCTTTCTTT.

In its sample, this clonotype was seen a few times. J is TRBJ2-3 and V is TRBV7-3, with TRBD1 matching 7 bases. J was trimmed by 6 bases and V by 5 bases; bases with no gene match: 8. This CDR3 region has 14 residues. Germline loops: CDR1 SGHTA, CDR2 FQGTGA. The DNA for the CDR3 is TGTGCCAGCAGCGTAGGGACAGCCCCGGATACGCAGTATTTT. Its translation is CASSVGTAPDTQYF.

With regard to this clonotype: One junction end does not reproduce the germline sequence, and a read error may be involved. The chain is built from TRBV7-2 and TRBJ2-7, with D uncertain. CDR1 SGHTA and CDR2 FQGNSA come from the germline V gene. The CDR3 loop spans 14 amino acids. CDR3 amino acids: CAGSRTEVPYEQYF. The CDR3 DNA reads as TGTGCCGGCAGCCGGACCGAGGTACCCTACGAGCAGTACTTC.

A note on this clonotype: With a much larger clone just one base away, this may be a read error. The chain uses TRBV27 and TRBJ1-2; D is possibly TRBD1 (6 bases). CDR1 MNHEY and CDR2 SMNVEV come from the germline V gene (reference sequence). The CDR3 runs to 13 residues. The CDR3 coding sequence is TGTGCCAGCAGTTTGCGGGCAGGGGCCGGCTGCACCTTC. Protein: CASSLRAGAGCTF.

The chain recombines TRBV2 with TRBJ2-5, with D maybe TRBD2 (5 bases). The ends were cut back, 4 bases at V and 3 bases at J, with 9 bases in the middle. The CDR3 is 13 residues long. Germline V gene sequence: CDR1 SNHLY, CDR2 FYNNEI. The chain's CDR3 is CASSGGQKETQYF. The CDR3 DNA follows: TGTGCCAGCAGTGGAGGGCAGAAAGAGACCCAGTACTTC.

This clonotype was found many times. The rearrangement joins TRBV27 to TRBJ1-2, with 8 bases fitting TRBD1. The germline V gene has CDR1 MNHEY and CDR2 SMNVEV (reference sequence). The length of the CDR3 is 15 residues. J was trimmed by 6 bases and V by 2 bases; bases with no gene match: 8. The CDR3 loop is CASSLMPGGANGYTF. Written as DNA, the CDR3 is TGTGCCAGCAGTTTAATGCCAGGGGGCGCAAATGGCTACACCTTC.

V gene TRBV6-1 combines with J gene TRBJ2-7, with a possible D match to TRBD1 (6 bases). Germline V gives CDR1 MNHNS, CDR2 SASEGT. V was clipped by 6 bases and J by 7 bases, with 19 bases between them. The length of the CDR3 is 14 residues. CDR3 DNA: TGTGCCAGCAGAGACAGGACAAGTACAGATGAGCAGTACTTC. It is translated as CASRDRTSTDEQYF.

Concerning this clonotype: A read error may explain this, as a much larger clone is one base away. V and J are TRBV11-2 and TRBJ1-2; tentatively, D is TRBD1 (6 bases). The germline CDR1 and CDR2 sequences are SGHAT and FQNNGV. CDR3 length equals 16 residues. In DNA form, the CDR3 reads TGTGCCAGCAGCTTAGATCCGACAGGTTTTAACTATGGCTACATCTTC. Translation: CASSLDPTGFNYGYIF.

Note on this clonotype: This clone may be a read error of a much larger clone one base away. The chain couples TRBV10-3 to TRBJ2-5, with TRBD2 matching over 7 bases. The DNA end is a closer match to TRBJ2-7, so the J assignment may be wrong. The CDR3 runs 15 residues. CDR1 is ENHRY, CDR2 SYGVKD, per germline. The CDR3 DNA reads as TGTACCATCAGTGAGTCGAGCGGGAACTCCTACGAGCAGTACTTC. Amino acids: CTISESSGNSYEQYF.

This clonotype has a handful of counts. The junction differs from germline at one of its ends, possibly a read error. The chain recombines TRBV5-1 with TRBJ2-4; TRBD2 matches at 8 bases. The tail of the sequence fits TRBJ2-7 better, so the J call may be wrong. This CDR3 contains 14 residues. Germline V gene lookup returns CDR1 SGHRS and CDR2 YFSETQ. CDR3 sequence (DNA): TGCGCCGGCAGCGGGGGAACAGGGATCGGCGAGCAGTACTTC. This encodes CAGSGGTGIGEQYF.

This clonotype has ten or more counts. V gene TRBV9 combines with J gene TRBJ2-4; a possible D gene is TRBD1 (5 bases). V lost 0 bases and J lost 1, with 5 bases in between. The CDR3 is 14 residues long. Germline V gene lookup returns CDR1 SGDLS and CDR2 YYNGEE. This CDR3 is CASSVEGAKNIQYF. The CDR3 DNA reads as TGTGCCAGCAGCGTAGAGGGGGCCAAAAACATTCAGTACTTC.

This clonotype was detected many times. V and J are TRBV4-1 and TRBJ2-7; no clear D gene. Germline lookup yields CDR1 MGHRA and CDR2 YSYEKL. The CDR3 sequence is 15 residues long. V lost 6 bases, J lost 1 base, and 16 bases lay in between. CDR3 sequence reads: CASRPTFQKSYEQYF. DNA for the CDR3: TGCGCCAGCAGACCAACCTTCCAAAAATCCTACGAGCAGTACTTC.